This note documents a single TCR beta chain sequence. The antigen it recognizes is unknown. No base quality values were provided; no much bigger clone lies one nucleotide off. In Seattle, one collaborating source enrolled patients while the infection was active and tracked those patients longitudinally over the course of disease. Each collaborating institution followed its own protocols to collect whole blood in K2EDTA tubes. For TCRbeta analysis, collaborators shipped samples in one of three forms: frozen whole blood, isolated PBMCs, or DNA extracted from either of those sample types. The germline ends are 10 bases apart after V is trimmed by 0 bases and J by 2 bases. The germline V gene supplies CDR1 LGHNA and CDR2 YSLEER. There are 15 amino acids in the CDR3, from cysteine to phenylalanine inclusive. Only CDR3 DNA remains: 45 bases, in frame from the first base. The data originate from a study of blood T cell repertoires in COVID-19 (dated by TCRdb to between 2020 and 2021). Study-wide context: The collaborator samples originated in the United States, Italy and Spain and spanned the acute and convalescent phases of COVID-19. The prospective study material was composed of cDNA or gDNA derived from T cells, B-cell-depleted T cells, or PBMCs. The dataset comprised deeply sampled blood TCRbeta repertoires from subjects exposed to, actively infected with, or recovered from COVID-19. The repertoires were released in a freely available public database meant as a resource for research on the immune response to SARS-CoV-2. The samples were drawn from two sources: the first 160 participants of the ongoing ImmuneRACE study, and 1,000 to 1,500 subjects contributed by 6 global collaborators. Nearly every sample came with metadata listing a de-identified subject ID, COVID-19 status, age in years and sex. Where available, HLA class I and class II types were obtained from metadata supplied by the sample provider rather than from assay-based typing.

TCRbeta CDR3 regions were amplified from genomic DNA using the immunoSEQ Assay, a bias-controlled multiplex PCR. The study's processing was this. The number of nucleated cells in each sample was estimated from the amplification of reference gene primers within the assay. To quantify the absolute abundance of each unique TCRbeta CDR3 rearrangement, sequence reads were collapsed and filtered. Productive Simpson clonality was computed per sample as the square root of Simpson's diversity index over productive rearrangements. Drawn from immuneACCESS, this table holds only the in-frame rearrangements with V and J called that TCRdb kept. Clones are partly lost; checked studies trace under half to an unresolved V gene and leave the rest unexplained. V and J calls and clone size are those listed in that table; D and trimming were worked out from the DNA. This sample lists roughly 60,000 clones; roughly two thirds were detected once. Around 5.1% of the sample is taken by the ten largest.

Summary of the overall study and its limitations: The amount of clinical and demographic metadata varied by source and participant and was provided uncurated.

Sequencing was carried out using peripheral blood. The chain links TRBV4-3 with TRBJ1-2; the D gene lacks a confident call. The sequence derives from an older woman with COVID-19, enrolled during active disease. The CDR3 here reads CASSQDTGINYGYTF. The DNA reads TGCGCCAGCAGCCAAGACACCGGGATAAACTATGGCTACACCTTC.